This TCR beta chain was identified in a study of cytomegalovirus exposure and HLA in healthy donors. 13 Jbeta primers and 60 Vbeta primers were used for the PCR. The table came from immunoSEQ multiplex PCR; TCRdb's copy has only in-frame clones and leaves some out. The sample holds 130,000 or so clones, about 8.5% seen once. V dropped 1 base and J dropped 6; count of bases not matched to a gene: 6. The germline V gene encodes CDR1 LNHNV and CDR2 YYDKDF (reference sequence). This CDR3 is 14 amino acids long. This receptor was taken from a man in his forties in good health and CMV-seronegative. Material: PBMCs. The chain is built from TRBV15 and TRBJ2-7, with 7 bases fitting TRBD2. CDR3 DNA: TGTGCCACCAGCAGAGTCGGGGGGATCGGCGAGCAGTACTTC. It translates to CATSRVGGIGEQYF.